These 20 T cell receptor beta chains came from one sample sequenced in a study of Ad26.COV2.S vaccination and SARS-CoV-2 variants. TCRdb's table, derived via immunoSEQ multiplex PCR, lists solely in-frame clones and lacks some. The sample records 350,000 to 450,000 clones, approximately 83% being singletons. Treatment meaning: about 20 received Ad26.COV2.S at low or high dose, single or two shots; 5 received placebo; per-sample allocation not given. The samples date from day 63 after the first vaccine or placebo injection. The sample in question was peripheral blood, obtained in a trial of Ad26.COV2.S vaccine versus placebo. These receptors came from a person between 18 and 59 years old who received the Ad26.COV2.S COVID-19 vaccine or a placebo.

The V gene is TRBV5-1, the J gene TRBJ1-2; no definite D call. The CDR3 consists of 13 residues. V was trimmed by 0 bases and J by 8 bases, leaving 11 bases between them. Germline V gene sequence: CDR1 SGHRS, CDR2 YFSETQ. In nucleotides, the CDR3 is TGCGCCAGCAGCTTGGAGGTCCCCCAGGGCTACACCTTC. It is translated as CASSLEVPQGYTF.

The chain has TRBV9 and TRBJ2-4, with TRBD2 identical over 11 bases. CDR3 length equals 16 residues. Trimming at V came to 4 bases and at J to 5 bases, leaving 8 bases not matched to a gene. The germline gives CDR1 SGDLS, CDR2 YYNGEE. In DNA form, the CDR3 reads TGTGCCAGCAGCCTGCTTCCGGGACTAGCGGAAAACATTCAGTACTTC. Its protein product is CASSLLPGLAENIQYF.

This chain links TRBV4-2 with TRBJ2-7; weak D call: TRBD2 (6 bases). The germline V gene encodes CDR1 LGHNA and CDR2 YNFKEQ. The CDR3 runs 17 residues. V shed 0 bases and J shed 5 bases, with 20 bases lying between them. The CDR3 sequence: CASSQDLPGAGLDEQYF. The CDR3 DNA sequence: TGTGCCAGCAGCCAAGATCTTCCCGGCGCGGGACTCGACGAGCAGTACTTC.

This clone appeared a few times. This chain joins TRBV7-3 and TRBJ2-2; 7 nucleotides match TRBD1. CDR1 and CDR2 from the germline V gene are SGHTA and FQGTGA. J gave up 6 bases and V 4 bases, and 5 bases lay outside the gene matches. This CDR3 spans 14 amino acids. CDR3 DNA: TGTGCCAGCAGCTCACGAGACAGGGCCGGGGAGCTGTTTTTT. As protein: CASSSRDRAGELFF. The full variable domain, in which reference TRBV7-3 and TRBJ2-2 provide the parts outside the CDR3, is GAGVSQTPSNKVTEKGKYVELRCDPISGHTALYWYRQSLGQGPEFLIYFQGTGAADDSGLPNDRFFAVRPEGSVSTLKIQRTERGDSAVYLCASSSRDRAGELFFGEGSRLTVL.

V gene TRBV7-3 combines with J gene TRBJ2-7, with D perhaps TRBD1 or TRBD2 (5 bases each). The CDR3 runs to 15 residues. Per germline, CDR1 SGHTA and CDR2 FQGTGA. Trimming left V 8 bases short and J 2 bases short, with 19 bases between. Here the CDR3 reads CASDIAQGLAYEQYF. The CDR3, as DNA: TGTGCCAGCGATATAGCGCAGGGTTTGGCCTACGAGCAGTACTTC. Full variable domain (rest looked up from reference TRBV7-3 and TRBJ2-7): GAGVSQTPSNKVTEKGKYVELRCDPISGHTALYWYRQSLGQGPEFLIYFQGTGAADDSGLPNDRFFAVRPEGSVSTLKIQRTERGDSAVYLCASDIAQGLAYEQYFGPGTRLTVT.

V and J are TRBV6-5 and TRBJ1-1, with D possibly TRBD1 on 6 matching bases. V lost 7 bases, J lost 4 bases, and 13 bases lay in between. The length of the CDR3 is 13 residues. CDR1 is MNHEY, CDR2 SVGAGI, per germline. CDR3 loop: CASKLGGATEAFF. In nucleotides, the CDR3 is TGTGCCAGCAAACTAGGGGGAGCCACTGAAGCTTTCTTT.

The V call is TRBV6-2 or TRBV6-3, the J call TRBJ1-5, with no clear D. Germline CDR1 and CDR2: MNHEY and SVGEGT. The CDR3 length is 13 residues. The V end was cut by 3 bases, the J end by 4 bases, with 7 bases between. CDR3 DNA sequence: TGTGCCAGCAGTTATACACCAAATCAGCCCCAGCATTTT. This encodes CASSYTPNQPQHF.

CDR3 in DNA: TGTGCCAGCAGTCCCGGGTCGTACTACGAGCAGTACTTC. The encoded protein is CASSPGSYYEQYF. This rearrangement joins TRBV28 to TRBJ2-7; no clear D. The CDR3 consists of 13 residues. The germline gives CDR1 MDHEN, CDR2 SYDVKM. V was shortened by 5 bases and J by 3 bases, with 11 bases between the two germline ends.

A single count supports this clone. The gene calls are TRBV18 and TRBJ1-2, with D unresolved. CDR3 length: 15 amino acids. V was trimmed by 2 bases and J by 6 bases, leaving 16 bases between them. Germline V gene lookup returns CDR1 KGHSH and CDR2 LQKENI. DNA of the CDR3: TGTGCCAGCTCACCAGTTTCGGCCGCGGGCGATGGCTACACCTTC. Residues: CASSPVSAAGDGYTF.

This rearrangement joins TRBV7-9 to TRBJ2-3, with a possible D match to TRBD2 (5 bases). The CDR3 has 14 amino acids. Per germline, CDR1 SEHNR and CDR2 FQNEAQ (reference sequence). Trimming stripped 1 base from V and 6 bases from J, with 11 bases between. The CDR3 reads CASSLGHPGDTQYF. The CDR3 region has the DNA TGTGCCAGCAGCTTAGGTCACCCGGGGGATACGCAGTATTTT.

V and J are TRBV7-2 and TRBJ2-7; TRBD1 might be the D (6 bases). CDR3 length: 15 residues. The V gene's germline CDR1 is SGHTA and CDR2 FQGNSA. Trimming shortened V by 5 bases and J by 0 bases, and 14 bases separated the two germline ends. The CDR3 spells CASSPQGSSSYEQYF. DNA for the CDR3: TGTGCCAGCAGCCCACAGGGCAGCTCCTCCTACGAGCAGTACTTC.

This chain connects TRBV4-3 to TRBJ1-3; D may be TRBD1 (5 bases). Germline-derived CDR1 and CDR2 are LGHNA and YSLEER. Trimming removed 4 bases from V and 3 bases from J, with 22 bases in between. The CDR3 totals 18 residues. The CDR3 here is CASSRGDVGAPFGNTIYF. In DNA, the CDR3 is TGCGCCAGCAGCCGGGGGGACGTAGGGGCCCCCTTTGGAAACACCATATATTTT.

Here the CDR3 DNA reads TGTGCCAGCAGTGAAGTTGGGCTAGGGGGCGGGGAGCTGTTTTTT. Protein sequence: CASSEVGLGGGELFF. This sequence joins TRBV6-1 and TRBJ2-2, with D tentatively TRBD1 (6 bases). The CDR3 has 15 amino acids. Per germline, CDR1 MNHNS and CDR2 SASEGT. The V gene lost 1 base and the J gene lost 7 bases, with 13 bases spanning the gap.

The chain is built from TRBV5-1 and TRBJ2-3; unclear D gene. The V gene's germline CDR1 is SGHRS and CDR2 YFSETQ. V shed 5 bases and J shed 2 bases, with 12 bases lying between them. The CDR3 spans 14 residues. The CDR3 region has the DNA TGCGCCAGCAGGGTTCAGGTCCTCACAGATACGCAGTATTTT. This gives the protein CASRVQVLTDTQYF.

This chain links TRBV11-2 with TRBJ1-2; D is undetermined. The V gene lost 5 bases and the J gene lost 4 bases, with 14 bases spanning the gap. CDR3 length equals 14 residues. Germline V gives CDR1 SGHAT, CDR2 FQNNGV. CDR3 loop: CASSLAGLTYGYTF. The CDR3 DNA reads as TGTGCCAGCAGCCTAGCCGGTCTTACCTATGGCTACACCTTC.

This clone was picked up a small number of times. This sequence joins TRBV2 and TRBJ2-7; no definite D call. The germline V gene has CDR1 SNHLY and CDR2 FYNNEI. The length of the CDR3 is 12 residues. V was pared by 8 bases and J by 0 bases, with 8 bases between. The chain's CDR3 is CASVLSSYEQYF. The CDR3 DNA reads TGTGCCAGCGTCCTTAGCTCCTACGAGCAGTACTTC.

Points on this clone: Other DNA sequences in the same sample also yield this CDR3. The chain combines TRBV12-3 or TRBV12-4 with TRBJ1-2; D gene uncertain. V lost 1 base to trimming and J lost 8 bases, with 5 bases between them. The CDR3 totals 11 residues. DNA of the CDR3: TGTGCCAGCAGTTTAGGAGGGGGCTACACCTTC. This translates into CASSLGGGYTF.

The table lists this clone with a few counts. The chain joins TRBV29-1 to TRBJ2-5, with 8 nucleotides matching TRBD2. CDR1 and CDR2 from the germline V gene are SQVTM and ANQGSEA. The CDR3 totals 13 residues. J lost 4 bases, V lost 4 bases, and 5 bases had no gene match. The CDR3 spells CSVVTSGGETQYF. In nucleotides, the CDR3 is TGCAGCGTTGTAACTAGCGGAGGAGAGACCCAGTACTTC.

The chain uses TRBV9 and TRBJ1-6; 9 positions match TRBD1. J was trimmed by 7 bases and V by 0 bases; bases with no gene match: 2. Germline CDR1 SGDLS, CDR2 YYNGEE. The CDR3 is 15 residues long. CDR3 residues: CASSVGDRANSPLHF. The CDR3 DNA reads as TGTGCCAGCAGCGTAGGGGACAGGGCAAATTCACCCCTCCACTTT.

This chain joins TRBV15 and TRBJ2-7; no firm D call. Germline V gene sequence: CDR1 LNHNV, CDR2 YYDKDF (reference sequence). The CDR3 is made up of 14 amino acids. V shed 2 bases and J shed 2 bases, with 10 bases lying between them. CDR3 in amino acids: CATSRMNSAYEQYF. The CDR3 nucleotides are TGTGCCACCAGCAGAATGAACAGCGCCTACGAGCAGTACTTC. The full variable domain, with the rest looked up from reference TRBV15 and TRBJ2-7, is DAMVIQNPRYQVTQFGKPVTLSCSQTLNHNVMYWYQQKSSQAPKLLFHYYDKDFNNEADTPDNFQSRRPNTSFCFLDIRSPGLGDTAMYLCATSRMNSAYEQYFGPGTRLTVT.